Listed here are 29 T cell receptor beta chains from one sample, sequenced in a study of blood T cell repertoires in COVID-19. Data came from immunoSEQ multiplex PCR; TCRdb stores just in-frame clones and leaves some out. The sample contains roughly 250,000 clones, 65% to 85% of which appear only once. The sample comprised peripheral blood. The receptors were sampled from a person aged 70 to 85 with COVID-19, enrolled during active disease.

V usage is TRBV7-8 and J usage is TRBJ2-7, with no clear D. This CDR3 contains 13 residues. Trimming took 5 bases from V and 0 from J, leaving 8 bases between them. From germline, CDR1 is SGHVS and CDR2 FQNEAQ. The CDR3, as DNA: TGTGCCAGCAGCCTAGACACCTCCTACGAGCAGTACTTC. Encoded protein: CASSLDTSYEQYF. Full variable domain (missing parts from reference TRBV7-8 and TRBJ2-7): GAGVSQSPRYKVAKRGQDVALRCDPISGHVSLFWYQQALGQGPEFLTYFQNEAQLDKSGLPSDRFFAERPEGSVSTLKIQRTQQEDSAVYLCASSLDTSYEQYFGPGTRLTVT.

This rearrangement joins TRBV30 to TRBJ2-1; D is unclear. CDR3 size: 9 residues. Deletions cut 2 bases from V and 10 bases from J, with 3 bases between. Germline V gene sequence: CDR1 GTSNPN, CDR2 SVGIG (reference sequence). The CDR3 DNA sequence: TGTGCCTGGAGTCAGGAGCAGTTCTTC. Its translation is CAWSQEQFF.

V and J are TRBV28 and TRBJ2-1, with TRBD2 as a possible D gene (5 bases). V was trimmed by 5 bases and J by 8 bases, leaving 22 bases between them. This CDR3 is built from 16 residues. Germline V gene lookup returns CDR1 MDHEN and CDR2 SYDVKM. The CDR3 here is CASSPSEARSGHEQFF. The CDR3, as DNA: TGTGCCAGCAGTCCCTCAGAGGCTAGAAGCGGCCATGAGCAGTTCTTC.

The genes are TRBV7-2 and TRBJ2-1, with 9 bases identical to TRBD1. The CDR3 is made up of 16 amino acids. Germline lookup yields CDR1 SGHTA and CDR2 FQGNSA. Germline trimming cut 0 bases from V and 8 bases from J; bases unmatched to any gene: 8. The CDR3 DNA follows: TGTGCCAGCAGCTTAGCGGGGACAGGGAGGAGTGATGAGCAGTTCTTC. This codes for CASSLAGTGRSDEQFF.

CDR3 nucleotide sequence: TGTGCCAGCAGCCAAGTCGAGGGCACCGGGGAGCTGTTTTTT. Its translation: CASSQVEGTGELFF. The rearrangement links TRBV3-1 (or the pseudogene TRBV3-2) to TRBJ2-2; D may be TRBD2 (5 bases). This CDR3 has 14 residues. Germline CDR1 reads LGHDT; CDR2 reads YNNKEL (reference sequence). Trimming removed 1 base at V and 4 bases at J, with 7 bases between.

Comments on this clone: One end of the junction fails to match germline, which may point to a read error. For the CDR3, the DNA is TGCGCCAGCAGCTCCAACAATGAGCAGTTCTTC. It is translated as CASSSNNEQFF. The gene calls are TRBV5-1 and TRBJ2-1; D gene unclear. The CDR3 consists of 11 residues. In germline, CDR1 is SGHRS, CDR2 YFSETQ.

The chain combines TRBV9 with TRBJ1-2; 7 positions agree with TRBD1. CDR1 is SGDLS and CDR2 is YYNGEE in the germline V gene. V lost 0 bases, J lost 5 bases, and 7 bases stayed unmatched. The CDR3 loop spans 15 amino acids. The chain's CDR3 is CASSVGGGEIYGYTF. The CDR3 DNA follows: TGTGCCAGCAGCGTAGGAGGGGGCGAGATTTATGGCTACACCTTC.

This clone showed up just once. The rearrangement uses TRBV6-1 and TRBJ1-5; a weak D match, TRBD1 (5 bases). V lost 3 bases and J 4 bases, leaving 19 bases between the germline ends. Germline values: CDR1 MNHNS, CDR2 SASEGT. The CDR3 runs 17 residues. DNA of the CDR3: TGTGCCAGCAGTGAGGACACGGAAAGGATTAATAATCAGCCCCAGCATTTT. This encodes CASSEDTERINNQPQHF.

The rearrangement uses TRBV12-3 or TRBV12-4 and TRBJ1-1, with D maybe TRBD1 (5 bases). This CDR3 has 13 amino acids. V dropped 3 bases and J dropped 4 bases, with 9 bases sitting between them. The CDR3 coding sequence is TGTGCCAGCAGTTTGGGGGGGATCACTGAAGCTTTCTTT. It specifies CASSLGGITEAFF.

The CDR3 nucleotides read TGTGCCTGGAGTGGGCATATGAACACTGAAGCTTTCTTT. This sequence encodes CAWSGHMNTEAFF. This chain links TRBV30 with TRBJ1-1, with no clear D. This CDR3 comprises 13 residues. The germline V gene has CDR1 GTSNPN and CDR2 SVGIG (reference sequence). With 1 base removed from V and 0 bases from J, the gap between germline ends came to 6 bases.

This chain uses TRBV28 with TRBJ2-3; 7 nucleotides match TRBD2. The CDR3 is 13 residues long. V shed 10 bases, J shed 1 base, and the junction held 5 bases outside the gene matches. Germline V CDR1 and CDR2: MDHEN, SYDVKM. The CDR3 protein is CATASGRTDTQYF. CDR3 DNA: TGTGCCACCGCTAGCGGCCGCACAGATACGCAGTATTTT.

This clone was seen a single time. The chain combines TRBV19 with TRBJ2-1; 7 bases fit TRBD2. Trimming at V came to 6 bases and at J to 5 bases, leaving 16 bases not matched to a gene. Germline CDR1 reads LNHDA; CDR2 reads SQIVND (reference sequence). This CDR3 spans 17 amino acids. This CDR3 reads CASRNVGGLLGNNEQFF. CDR3 sequence (DNA): TGTGCCAGTAGAAATGTGGGGGGACTACTGGGGAACAATGAGCAGTTCTTC.

This clone was seen only once. The chain couples TRBV5-6 to TRBJ1-5, with D perhaps TRBD1 (6 bases). V lost 4 bases and J 6 bases, leaving 17 bases between the germline ends. CDR3 length: 15 amino acids. CDR1 is SGHDT and CDR2 is YYEEEE in the germline V gene. The CDR3 region is CASSVGRQVGQPQHF. The CDR3 nucleotides read TGTGCCAGCAGCGTGGGGAGACAGGTCGGTCAGCCCCAGCATTTT.

The chain is built from TRBV5-1 and TRBJ1-2; D gene ambiguous. Germline assignment: CDR1 SGHRS and CDR2 YFSETQ. The CDR3 totals 14 residues. Between the trimmed V and J ends, which lost 3 bases and 0 bases, there was a span of 9 bases. CDR3 region: CASSSDTTNYGYTF. Here the CDR3 DNA reads TGCGCCAGCAGCTCCGACACAACTAACTATGGCTACACCTTC. Based on the CDR3 plus reference TRBV5-1 and TRBJ1-2, the full variable domain is KAGVTQTPRYLIKTRGQQVTLSCSPISGHRSVSWYQQTPGQGLQFLFEYFSETQRNKGNFPGRFSGRQFSNSRSEMNVSTLELGDSALYLCASSSDTTNYGYTFGSGTRLTVV.

The chain couples TRBV6-2 or TRBV6-3 to TRBJ1-5, with TRBD1 matching 8 bases. Trimming took 4 bases from V and 7 from J; bases not matched to a gene: 6. CDR1 and CDR2 (germline): MNHEY, SVGEGT. This CDR3 has 14 residues. Here the CDR3 DNA reads TGTGCCAGCAGTTTATCAGGGGGCGGGCAGCCCCAGCATTTT. Translating gives CASSLSGGGQPQHF.

The chain combines TRBV7-6 with TRBJ2-1; 7 bases agree with TRBD2. The ends lost 1 base at V and 3 bases at J; junction bases unmatched: 18. CDR1 SGHVS and CDR2 FNYEAQ come from the germline V gene. The CDR3 sequence is 20 residues long. CDR3 amino acids: CASSLVGPNALAARYNEQFF. The CDR3 DNA is TGTGCCAGCAGCTTAGTAGGCCCGAATGCGCTAGCGGCCCGCTACAATGAGCAGTTCTTC.

The chain couples TRBV27 to TRBJ2-2; a possible D gene is TRBD1 (5 bases). Germline CDR1 MNHEY, CDR2 SMNVEV (reference sequence). V gave up 2 bases and J gave up 4 bases, with 8 bases separating them. This CDR3 comprises 14 residues. The DNA for the CDR3 is TGTGCCAGCAGTTTAGGGGCCTCCACCGGGGAGCTGTTTTTT. The encoded protein is CASSLGASTGELFF.

The chain couples TRBV29-1 to TRBJ2-7; maybe TRBD1 (6 bases). CDR1 is SQVTM, CDR2 ANQGSEA, per germline. V lost 7 bases, J lost 1 base, and 14 bases lay in between. The CDR3 covers 13 residues. The CDR3 reads CSAQGPSSYEQYF. The CDR3 DNA follows: TGCAGCGCCCAGGGGCCGAGTTCCTACGAGCAGTACTTC.

The chain joins TRBV5-4 to TRBJ2-1; TRBD2 aligns across 9 bases. J was trimmed by 8 bases and V by 0 bases; bases with no gene match: 9. The CDR3 spans 16 residues. The germline CDR1 and CDR2 sequences are SGHNT and YYREEE (reference sequence). The CDR3 sequence: CASSLAAGGPRDEQFF. The DNA of the CDR3 is TGTGCCAGCAGCTTGGCCGCGGGAGGGCCTCGGGATGAGCAGTTCTTC.

The V call is TRBV28, the J call TRBJ2-7, with D perhaps TRBD1 (6 bases). This CDR3 is 15 amino acids long. V lost 6 bases, J lost 2 bases, and 17 bases lay in between. The germline CDR1 and CDR2 sequences are MDHEN and SYDVKM. The CDR3 loop is CASSSPGQGPYEQYF. CDR3 bases: TGTGCCAGCAGCTCTCCGGGACAAGGCCCCTACGAGCAGTACTTC.

The CDR3 here is CASSERESNEQFF. The DNA for the CDR3 is TGTGCCAGCAGTGAGAGGGAATCAAATGAGCAGTTCTTC. This sequence joins TRBV2 and TRBJ2-1, with D possibly matching TRBD2 (5 bases). The germline V gene has CDR1 SNHLY and CDR2 FYNNEI. The CDR3 contains 13 residues. Trimming cost V 3 bases and J 7 bases, with 10 bases left between them.

This chain links TRBV7-2 with TRBJ2-3, with TRBD1 matching over 8 bases. The CDR3 totals 16 residues. The germline V gene encodes CDR1 SGHTA and CDR2 FQGNSA. V lost 5 bases and J lost 4; bases outside the gene matches: 11. The CDR3 DNA sequence: TGTGCCAGCAGCCCCCAGGGGGCGCTCATGGCAGATACGCAGTATTTT. This codes for CASSPQGALMADTQYF.

This clone was found once. The V call is TRBV6-2 or TRBV6-3, the J call TRBJ1-5, with 7 bases matching TRBD1. This CDR3 is built from 14 residues. Per germline, CDR1 MNHEY and CDR2 SVGEGT. J was trimmed by 3 bases and V by 6 bases; bases with no gene match: 5. CDR3 residues: CASSEGQVNQPQHF. The CDR3 nucleotides read TGTGCCAGCAGCGAAGGACAGGTCAATCAGCCCCAGCATTTT.

The J gene is TRBJ2-1, the V gene TRBV19; no definite D call. The CDR3 covers 13 residues. Between the trimmed V and J ends, which lost 3 bases and 6 bases, there was a span of 9 bases. CDR1 and CDR2 from the germline V gene are LNHDA and SQIVND (reference sequence). The CDR3 region is CASSIVQANEQFF. CDR3 sequence (DNA): TGTGCCAGTAGTATCGTCCAGGCCAATGAGCAGTTCTTC. Complete variable domain (other parts from reference TRBV19 and TRBJ2-1): DGGITQSPKYLFRKEGQNVTLSCEQNLNHDAMYWYRQDPGQGLRLIYYSQIVNDFQKGDIAEGYSVSREKKESFPLTVTSAQKNPTAFYLCASSIVQANEQFFGPGTRLTVL.

This sequence joins TRBV5-1 and TRBJ2-7; TRBD1 aligns across 8 bases. J gave up 4 bases and V 0 bases, and 3 bases lay outside the gene matches. The CDR3 spans 14 residues. CDR1 is SGHRS and CDR2 is YFSETQ in the germline V gene. This CDR3 is CASSLVQGAYEQYF. In DNA form, the CDR3 reads TGCGCCAGCAGCTTGGTTCAGGGGGCTTACGAGCAGTACTTC. Together with reference TRBV5-1 and TRBJ2-7, the CDR3 gives the full variable domain: KAGVTQTPRYLIKTRGQQVTLSCSPISGHRSVSWYQQTPGQGLQFLFEYFSETQRNKGNFPGRFSGRQFSNSRSEMNVSTLELGDSALYLCASSLVQGAYEQYFGPGTRLTVT.

The chain recombines TRBV7-2 with TRBJ2-5, with D possibly TRBD2 on 5 matching bases. The CDR3 is made up of 15 amino acids. V lost 2 bases and J lost 2, with 12 bases in between. Germline-derived CDR1 and CDR2 are SGHTA and FQGNSA. CDR3 DNA: TGTGCCAGCAGCTTATTTTCGGGGAAACAAGAGACCCAGTACTTC. Amino acid sequence: CASSLFSGKQETQYF. Using reference TRBV7-2 and TRBJ2-5 for the parts outside the CDR3, the full variable domain is GAGVSQSPSNKVTEKGKDVELRCDPISGHTALYWYRQSLGQGLEFLIYFQGNSAPDKSGLPSDRFSAERTGGSVSTLTIQRTQQEDSAVYLCASSLFSGKQETQYFGPGTRLLVL.

The J gene is TRBJ1-3, the V gene TRBV9; no clear D gene. CDR1 and CDR2 from the germline V gene are SGDLS and YYNGEE. The CDR3 extends over 15 amino acids. V was pared by 3 bases and J by 2 bases, with 12 bases between. The CDR3 nucleotides read TGTGCCAGCAGCGACCCCTACAGAGCTGGAAACACCATATATTTT. The encoded protein is CASSDPYRAGNTIYF.

This chain joins TRBV6-2 or TRBV6-3 and TRBJ1-5; TRBD1 is a possible D gene (5 bases). The CDR3 loop spans 15 amino acids. The V end lost 4 bases, the J end lost 3 bases, and 13 bases lay between the germline ends. From germline, CDR1 is MNHEY and CDR2 SVGEGT. The CDR3 spells CASSWEGRNNQPQHF. The CDR3 bases are TGTGCCAGCAGTTGGGAGGGGCGGAACAATCAGCCCCAGCATTTT.

The CDR3: CASSPKTGRQPQHF. The CDR3 DNA is TGTGCCAGCAGTCCCAAAACAGGGCGACAGCCCCAGCATTTT. This chain uses TRBV27 with TRBJ1-5, with D perhaps TRBD1 (6 bases). The CDR3 spans 14 residues. Trimming removed 5 bases from V and 7 bases from J, with 15 bases in between. Looked up from germline, CDR1 is MNHEY and CDR2 is SMNVEV (reference sequence).